The 15 T cell receptor beta chains given below trace back to one sample, sequenced in a study of vaccination and CD4 T cells after COVID-19. As for treatment: approximately nine-day PBMC culture with coronavirus spike peptide pools or control peptides (ViraFEST assay). With the Oncomine TCR Beta short-read assay, DNA from cultured CD4+ T cells was sequenced. TCRdb itself ran the PCR reads through MiXCR, one entry per CDR3 protein. The table lists over 10,000 distinct CDR3 sequences, 50% of them singletons. Their specific antigens are unknown. The material sequenced was CD4+ T cells from blood, cultured in vitro. These TCRs come from a human donor who had recovered from COVID-19.

This clonotype was observed a few times. The J gene is TRBJ2-3, the V gene TRBV7-2; 14 bases match TRBD2. The CDR3 loop spans 18 amino acids. Germline trimming cut 2 bases from V and 8 bases from J; bases unmatched to any gene: 12. Germline V CDR1 and CDR2: SGHTA, FQGNSA. CDR3 region: CASSLLMTSGGATATQYF. CDR3 bases: TGTGCCAGCAGCTTACTCATGACTAGCGGGGGGGCCACGGCTACGCAGTATTTT.

This clonotype was seen only a few times. The V and J genes are TRBV30 and TRBJ2-2; TRBD2 matches at 10 bases. Per germline, CDR1 GTSNPN and CDR2 SVGIG (reference sequence). J was trimmed by 5 bases and V by 8 bases; bases with no gene match: 11. This CDR3 spans 15 amino acids. The CDR3 DNA reads as TGTGCCGCATCCTTCAGCGGGGGGGAAACCGGGGAGCTGTTTTTT. Translation gives CAASFSGGETGELFF.

The genes are TRBV11-2 and TRBJ1-1; no definite D call. In germline, CDR1 is SGHAT, CDR2 FQNNGV. The CDR3 consists of 11 residues. Trimming removed 4 bases at V and 10 bases at J, with 10 bases between. In nucleotides, the CDR3 is TGTGCCAGCAGCTCACTAATGGGAGCTTTCTTT. Translated, it gives CASSSLMGAFF.

This clonotype was picked up a small number of times. The chain combines TRBV15 with TRBJ2-4; D is undetermined. Looked up from germline, CDR1 is LNHNV and CDR2 is YYDKDF (reference sequence). The CDR3 has 13 residues. V lost 8 bases to trimming and J lost 0 bases, with 8 bases between them. The CDR3 DNA is TGTGCCACCGTGTCGGGAGCCAAAAACATTCAGTACTTC. This encodes CATVSGAKNIQYF.

The chain employs TRBV7-6 and TRBJ2-5; 12 bases line up with TRBD1. The germline V gene encodes CDR1 SGHVS and CDR2 FNYEAQ. Losses at the gene ends were 6 bases for V and 6 bases for J; bases not matched to a gene: 8. CDR3 length: 15 residues. The CDR3 sequence: CASSRLRDRGQTQYF. For the CDR3, the DNA is TGTGCCAGCAGTCGACTCCGGGACAGGGGGCAGACCCAGTACTTC.

This clonotype was recorded only once. This chain connects TRBV30 to TRBJ2-3; D call uncertain. Trimming took off 4 bases at V and 6 bases at J, with 11 bases between the two ends. The CDR3 contains 12 residues. The V gene's germline CDR1 is GTSNPN and CDR2 SVGIG (reference sequence). CDR3 in DNA: TGTGCCTGGACGCCCCAAGTTGATACGCAGTATTTT. It translates to CAWTPQVDTQYF.

A few counts support this clonotype. The chain couples TRBV7-2 to TRBJ2-5; D is possibly TRBD1 (7 bases). Germline values: CDR1 SGHTA, CDR2 FQGNSA. The V end was cut by 1 base, the J end by 2 bases, with 17 bases between. The CDR3 sequence is 17 residues long. The CDR3 coding sequence is TGTGCCAGCAGCTTAGGCAGGGGGTCGGGGGTGCAAGAGACCCAGTACTTC. Residues: CASSLGRGSGVQETQYF.

This clonotype has a handful of counts. The V gene is TRBV20-1, the J gene TRBJ1-5; 9 bases map to TRBD1. There are 17 residues in the CDR3. CDR1 is DFQATT, CDR2 SNEGSKA, per germline (reference sequence). Unmatched junction bases numbered 13, after V lost 2 bases and J lost 5 bases. Here the CDR3 reads CSARKIQGAGVYQPQHF. The CDR3 DNA is TGCAGTGCTAGAAAAATACAGGGGGCTGGGGTTTATCAGCCCCAGCATTTT.

This clonotype was counted only a few times. This chain uses TRBV7-9 with TRBJ2-5; D possibly uses TRBD1 or TRBD2 (5 bases each). Germline V gene data show CDR1 as SEHNR and CDR2 as FQNEAQ (reference sequence). Deletions cut 0 bases from V and 5 bases from J, with 16 bases between. This CDR3 comprises 16 residues. The CDR3 sequence is CASSLAGAGTQETQYF. The CDR3 DNA reads as TGTGCCAGCAGCTTAGCTGGTGCAGGGACCCAGGAGACCCAGTACTTC.

This clonotype was seen only a few times. The CDR3 here is CASSENALGYGYTF. For the CDR3, the DNA is TGTGCCAGCAGTGAAAATGCACTAGGCTATGGCTACACCTTC. The V and J genes are TRBV6-1 and TRBJ1-2; D is uncertain. The CDR3 runs to 14 residues. The V gene lost 2 bases and the J gene lost 4 bases, with 11 bases spanning the gap. Germline V gene lookup returns CDR1 MNHNS and CDR2 SASEGT.

The genes are TRBV6-1 and TRBJ1-2, with D unclear. Germline values: CDR1 MNHNS, CDR2 SASEGT. V lost 5 bases to trimming and J lost 3 bases, with 13 bases between them. The CDR3 spans 14 residues. The CDR3: CASSRGIWDYGYTF. CDR3 DNA sequence: TGTGCCAGCAGTAGAGGGATTTGGGACTATGGCTACACCTTC.

The table lists this clonotype with a few counts. The gene calls are TRBV5-6 and TRBJ1-2; D might be TRBD1 (5 bases). V was clipped by 3 bases and J by 5 bases, with 17 bases between them. This CDR3 has 15 amino acids. Germline V gives CDR1 SGHDT, CDR2 YYEEEE. The CDR3 protein is CASSSPDKPGYGYTF. CDR3 sequence (DNA): TGTGCCAGCAGCTCCCCGGACAAACCGGGGTATGGCTACACCTTC.

This chain joins TRBV7-2 and TRBJ1-2; TRBD1 is a possible D gene (5 bases). Looked up from germline, CDR1 is SGHTA and CDR2 is FQGNSA. This CDR3 is built from 14 residues. V was trimmed by 2 bases and J by 4 bases, leaving 11 bases between them. CDR3 in DNA: TGTGCCAGCAGCTTAATTGGGGGGAGCTATGGCTACACCTTC. Translated, it gives CASSLIGGSYGYTF. Full variable domain (rest looked up from reference TRBV7-2 and TRBJ1-2): GAGVSQSPSNKVTEKGKDVELRCDPISGHTALYWYRQSLGQGLEFLIYFQGNSAPDKSGLPSDRFSAERTGGSVSTLTIQRTQQEDSAVYLCASSLIGGSYGYTFGSGTRLTVV.

The sample holds one count of this clonotype. This rearrangement joins TRBV2 to TRBJ2-5; D uncertain. The germline CDR1 and CDR2 sequences are SNHLY and FYNNEI. V lost 6 bases to trimming and J lost 4 bases, with 12 bases between them. The CDR3 is made up of 13 amino acids. CDR3 protein: CASSSRRGETQYF. The CDR3 DNA sequence: TGTGCCAGCAGCTCCCGACGAGGAGAGACCCAGTACTTC.

This clonotype occurred a few times. This chain uses TRBV6-5 with TRBJ1-1, with TRBD1 matching 11 bases. Trimming at V came to 2 bases and at J to 1 base, leaving 3 bases not matched to a gene. The germline V gene has CDR1 MNHEY and CDR2 SVGAGI. The length of the CDR3 is 16 residues. CDR3 DNA sequence: TGTGCCAGCAGTTACGGACAGGGGGCCCCGAACACTGAAGCTTTCTTT. It translates to CASSYGQGAPNTEAFF.